This TCR beta chain was found in a study of blood T cell repertoires in COVID-19. As for the study in general: Acute and convalescent COVID-19 specimens originated in the United States, Italy and Spain. T cells, B-cell-depleted T cells, or PBMCs provided the cDNA or gDNA that served as material.

Germline CDR1 and CDR2: SGDLS and YYNGEE. The CDR3 runs to 15 residues. The germline V and J ends were trimmed by 2 bases and 0 bases, with 11 bases remaining between them. Study processing details: The assay estimated nucleated cells by amplifying reference gene primers. Sequenced by immunoSEQ multiplex PCR; TCRdb stores in-frame clones only, minus some. V, J and clone size reflect that table, while D and trimming were determined from the DNA. The sample carries 200,000 to 300,000 clones, about 87% recorded once. The sequence came from a woman between 40 and 50 years old who had recovered from COVID-19. The V call is TRBV9, the J call TRBJ1-2; D might be TRBD1 (5 bases). The sequenced material came from peripheral blood. CDR3 nucleotide sequence: TGTGCCAGCAGCGTGCAGGGTTCACCTAACTATGGCTACACCTTC. It is translated as CASSVQGSPNYGYTF.